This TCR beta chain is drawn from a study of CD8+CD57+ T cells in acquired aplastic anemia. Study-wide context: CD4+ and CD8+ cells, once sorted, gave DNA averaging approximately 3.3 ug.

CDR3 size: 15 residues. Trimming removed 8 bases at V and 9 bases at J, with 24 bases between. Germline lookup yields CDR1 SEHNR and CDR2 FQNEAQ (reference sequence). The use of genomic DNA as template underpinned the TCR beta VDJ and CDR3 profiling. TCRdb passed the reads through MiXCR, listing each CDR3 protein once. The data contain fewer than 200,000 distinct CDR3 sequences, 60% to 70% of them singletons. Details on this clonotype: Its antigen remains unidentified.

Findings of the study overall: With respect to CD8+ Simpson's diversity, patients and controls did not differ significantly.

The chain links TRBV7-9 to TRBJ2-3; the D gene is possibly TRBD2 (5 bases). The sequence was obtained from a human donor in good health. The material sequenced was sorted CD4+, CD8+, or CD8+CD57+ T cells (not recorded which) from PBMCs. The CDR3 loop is CASCCTAGQAGTQYF. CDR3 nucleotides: TGTGCCAGCTGCTGTACCGCGGGTCAGGCAGGAACGCAGTATTTT.